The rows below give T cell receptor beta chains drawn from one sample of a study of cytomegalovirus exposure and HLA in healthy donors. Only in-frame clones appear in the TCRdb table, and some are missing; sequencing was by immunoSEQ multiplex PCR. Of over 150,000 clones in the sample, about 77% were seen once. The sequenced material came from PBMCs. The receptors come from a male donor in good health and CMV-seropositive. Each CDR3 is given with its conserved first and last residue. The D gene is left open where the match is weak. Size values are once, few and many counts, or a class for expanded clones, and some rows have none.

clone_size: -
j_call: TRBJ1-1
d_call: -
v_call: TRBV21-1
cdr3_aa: CASSKGPGTGRYTEAFF
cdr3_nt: TGTGCCAGCAGCAAAGGACCCGGGACAGGAAGGTACACTGAAGCTTTCTTT

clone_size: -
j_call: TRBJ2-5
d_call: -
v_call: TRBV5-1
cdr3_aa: CASGPGDEETQYF
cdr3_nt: TGCGCCAGTGGACCAGGGGACGAGGAGACCCAGTACTTC

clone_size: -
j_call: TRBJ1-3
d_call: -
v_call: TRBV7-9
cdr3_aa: CASSAGVNSGNTIYF
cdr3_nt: TGTGCCAGCAGCGCAGGGGTCAACTCTGGAAACACCATATATTTT

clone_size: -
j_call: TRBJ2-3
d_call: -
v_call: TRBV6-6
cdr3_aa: CASSLYPGSDTQYF
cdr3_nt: TGTGCCAGCAGTCTTTATCCCGGTTCAGATACGCAGTATTTT

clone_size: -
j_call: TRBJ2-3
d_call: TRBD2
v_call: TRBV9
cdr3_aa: CASSVASGSFDTQYF
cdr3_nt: TGTGCCAGCAGCGTAGCTAGCGGATCTTTTGATACGCAGTATTTT

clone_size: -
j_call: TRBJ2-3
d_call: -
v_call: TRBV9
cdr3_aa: CASSEASRTDTQYF
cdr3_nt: TGTGCCAGCAGCGAGGCTAGCCGCACAGATACGCAGTATTTT

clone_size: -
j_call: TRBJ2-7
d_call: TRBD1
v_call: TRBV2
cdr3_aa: CASSEGQGPPYEQYF
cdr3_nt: TGTGCCAGCAGTGAGGGACAGGGGCCCCCATACGAGCAGTACTTC

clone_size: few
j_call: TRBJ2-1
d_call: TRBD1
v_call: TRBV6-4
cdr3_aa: CASSPAPDRDNEQFF
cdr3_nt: TGTGCCAGCAGTCCCGCCCCGGACAGGGACAATGAGCAGTTCTTC

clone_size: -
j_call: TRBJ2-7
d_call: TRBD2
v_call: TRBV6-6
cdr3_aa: CASSYSAGGHYEQYF
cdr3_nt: TGTGCCAGCAGTTACTCAGCGGGGGGACACTACGAGCAGTACTTC

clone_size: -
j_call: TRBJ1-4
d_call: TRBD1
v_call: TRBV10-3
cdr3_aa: CAIRMGQEGKLFF
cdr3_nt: TGTGCCATCAGGATGGGACAGGAGGGAAAACTGTTTTTT

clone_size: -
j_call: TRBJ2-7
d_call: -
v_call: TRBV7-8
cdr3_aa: CASTPGLTYEQYF
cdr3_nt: TGTGCCAGTACCCCGGGACTCACCTACGAGCAGTACTTC

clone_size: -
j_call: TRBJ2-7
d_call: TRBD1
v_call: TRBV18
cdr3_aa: CASSPQPGTAEYEQYF
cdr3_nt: TGTGCCAGCTCACCACAACCTGGGACAGCTGAATACGAGCAGTACTTC

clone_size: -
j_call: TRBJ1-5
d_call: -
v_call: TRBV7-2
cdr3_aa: CASSLSFRNQPQHF
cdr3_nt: TGTGCCAGCAGCTTATCTTTCCGCAATCAGCCCCAGCATTTT

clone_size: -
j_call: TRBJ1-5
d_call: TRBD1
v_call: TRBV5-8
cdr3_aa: CASSAGTGGYQPQHF
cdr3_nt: TGTGCCAGCAGCGCCGGGACAGGGGGCTACCAGCCCCAGCATTTT

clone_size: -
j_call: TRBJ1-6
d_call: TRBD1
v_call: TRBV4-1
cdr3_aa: CASSQDRGRGTSPLHF
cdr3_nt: TGCGCCAGCAGCCAAGATCGAGGCAGGGGGACTTCACCCCTCCACTTT

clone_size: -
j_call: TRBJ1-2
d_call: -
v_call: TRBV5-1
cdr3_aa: CASSLDVHGHYYGYTF
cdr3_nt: TGCGCCAGCAGCTTGGATGTTCACGGACACTACTATGGCTACACCTTC

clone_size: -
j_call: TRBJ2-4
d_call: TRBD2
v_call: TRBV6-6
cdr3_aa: CASSRGGKKNIQYF
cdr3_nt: TGTGCCAGCAGTCGGGGGGGGAAGAAAAACATTCAGTACTTC

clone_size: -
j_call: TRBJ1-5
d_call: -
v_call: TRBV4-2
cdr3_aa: CASSQEPETNNQPQHF
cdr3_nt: TGTGCCAGCAGCCAAGAGCCAGAAACCAACAATCAGCCCCAGCATTTT

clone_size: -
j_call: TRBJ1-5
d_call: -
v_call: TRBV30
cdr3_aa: CAWSVPRQAQGQPQHF
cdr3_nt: TGTGCCTGGAGTGTCCCCAGACAGGCCCAGGGGCAGCCCCAGCATTTT

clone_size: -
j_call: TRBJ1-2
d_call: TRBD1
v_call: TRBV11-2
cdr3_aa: CASSSRWTGLYGYTF
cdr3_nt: TGTGCCAGCAGCAGCCGTTGGACAGGCTTATATGGCTACACCTTC

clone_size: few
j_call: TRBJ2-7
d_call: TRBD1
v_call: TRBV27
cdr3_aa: CASRRTGAYEQYF
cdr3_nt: TGTGCCAGCAGGCGGACAGGGGCCTACGAGCAGTACTTC

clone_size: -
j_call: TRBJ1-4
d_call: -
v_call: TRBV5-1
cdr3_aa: CASSLGWGGNEKLFF
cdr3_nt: TGCGCCAGCAGCTTGGGATGGGGGGGCAATGAAAAACTGTTTTTT

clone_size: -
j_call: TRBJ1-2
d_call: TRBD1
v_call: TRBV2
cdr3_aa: CASAGTGFYGYTF
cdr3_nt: TGTGCCAGCGCAGGGACAGGTTTTTATGGCTACACCTTC

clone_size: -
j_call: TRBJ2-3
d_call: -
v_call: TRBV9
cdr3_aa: CASSVEVGGADTQYF
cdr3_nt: TGTGCCAGCAGCGTAGAGGTGGGCGGGGCAGATACGCAGTATTTT

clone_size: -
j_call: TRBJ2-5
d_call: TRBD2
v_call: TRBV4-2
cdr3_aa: CASSQGTSGGTQETQYF
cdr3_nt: TGTGCCAGCAGCCAAGGGACTAGCGGGGGGACCCAAGAGACCCAGTACTTC

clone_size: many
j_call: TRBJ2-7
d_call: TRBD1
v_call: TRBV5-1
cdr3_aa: CASSHGTGGRYEQYF
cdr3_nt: TGCGCCAGCAGCCATGGGACAGGGGGGCGCTACGAGCAGTACTTC

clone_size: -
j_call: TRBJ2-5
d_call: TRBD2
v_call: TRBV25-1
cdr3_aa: CASSGPGLAAQETQYF
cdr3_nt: TGTGCCAGCAGTGGGCCGGGACTAGCGGCTCAAGAGACCCAGTACTTC

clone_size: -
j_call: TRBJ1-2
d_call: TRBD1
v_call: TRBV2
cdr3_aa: CASSEEEGGRGYGGYTF
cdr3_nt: TGTGCCAGCAGTGAAGAGGAGGGCGGCAGGGGGTATGGTGGCTACACCTTC

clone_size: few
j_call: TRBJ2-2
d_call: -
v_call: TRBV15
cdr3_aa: CATSRDAGTRNTGELFF
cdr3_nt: TGTGCCACCAGCAGAGATGCTGGGACACGGAACACCGGGGAGCTGTTTTTT

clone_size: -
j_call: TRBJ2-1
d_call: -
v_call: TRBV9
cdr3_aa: CASSVVPRNEQFF
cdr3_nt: TGTGCCAGCAGCGTAGTTCCTAGGAATGAGCAGTTCTTC

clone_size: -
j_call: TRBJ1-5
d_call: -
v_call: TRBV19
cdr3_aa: CASSIGMAQPQHF
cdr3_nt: TGTGCCAGTAGTATCGGGATGGCGCAGCCCCAGCATTTT

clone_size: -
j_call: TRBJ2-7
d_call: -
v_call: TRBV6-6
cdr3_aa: CASNPTPQGLSYEQYF
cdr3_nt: TGTGCCAGCAACCCAACCCCCCAGGGCCTCTCCTACGAGCAGTACTTC

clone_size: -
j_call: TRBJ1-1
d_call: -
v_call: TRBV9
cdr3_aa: CASSVGGGGTEAFF
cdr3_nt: TGTGCCAGCAGCGTGGGCGGGGGCGGAACTGAAGCTTTCTTT

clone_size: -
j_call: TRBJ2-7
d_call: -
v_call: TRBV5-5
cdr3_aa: CASSFFERNEQYF
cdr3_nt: TGTGCCAGCAGCTTCTTTGAGAGAAACGAGCAGTACTTC

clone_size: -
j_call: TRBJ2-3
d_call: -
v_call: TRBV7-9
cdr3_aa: CASSLKGARRADTQYF
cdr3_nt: TGTGCCAGCAGCTTAAAAGGCGCCCGGCGGGCAGATACGCAGTATTTT

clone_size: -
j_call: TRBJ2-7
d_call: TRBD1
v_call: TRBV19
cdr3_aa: CASSLPGTGKSSYEQYF
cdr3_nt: TGTGCCAGTAGTCTCCCTGGGACAGGCAAATCCAGCTACGAGCAGTACTTC

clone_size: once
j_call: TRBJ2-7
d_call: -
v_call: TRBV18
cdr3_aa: CASSPERGSYEQYF
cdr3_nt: TGTGCCAGCTCACCAGAGAGGGGGTCCTACGAGCAGTACTTC

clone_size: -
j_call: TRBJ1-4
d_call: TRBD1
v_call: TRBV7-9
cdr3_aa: CASSRGQGNEKLFF
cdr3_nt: TGTGCCAGCAGCCGGGGACAGGGGAATGAAAAACTGTTTTTT

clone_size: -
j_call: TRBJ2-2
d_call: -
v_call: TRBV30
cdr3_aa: CAWSVQGFNTGELFF
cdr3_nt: TGTGCCTGGAGTGTACAGGGATTTAACACCGGGGAGCTGTTTTTT

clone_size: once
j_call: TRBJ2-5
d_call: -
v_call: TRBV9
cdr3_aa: CASSPKTGLLGETQYF
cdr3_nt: TGTGCCAGCAGCCCAAAGACAGGCCTGTTGGGAGAGACCCAGTACTTC

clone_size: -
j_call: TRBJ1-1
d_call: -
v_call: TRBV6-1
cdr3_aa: CASSPIGGEPLEAFF
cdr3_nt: TGTGCCAGCAGTCCAATCGGGGGGGAACCCTTGGAAGCTTTCTTT

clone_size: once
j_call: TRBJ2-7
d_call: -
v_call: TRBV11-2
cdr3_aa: CASSSQNSYEQYF
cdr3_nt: TGTGCCAGCAGCTCGCAAAATAGTTACGAGCAGTACTTC

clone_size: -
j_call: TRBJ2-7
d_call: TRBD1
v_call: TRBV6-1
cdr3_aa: CASSEPHSDRGNEQYF
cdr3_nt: TGTGCCAGCAGTGAACCCCACTCGGACAGGGGTAACGAGCAGTACTTC

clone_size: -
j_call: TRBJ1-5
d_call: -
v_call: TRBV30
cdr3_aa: CALATGGQPQHF
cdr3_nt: TGTGCCTTGGCAACAGGTGGACAGCCCCAGCATTTT

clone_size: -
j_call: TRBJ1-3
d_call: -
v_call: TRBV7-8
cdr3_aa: CASSLTAALSGNTIYF
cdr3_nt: TGTGCCAGCAGCCTCACAGCGGCCCTCTCTGGAAACACCATATATTTT

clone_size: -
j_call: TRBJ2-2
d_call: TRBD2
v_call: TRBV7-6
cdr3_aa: CASSLNGGANTGELFF
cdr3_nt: TGTGCCAGCAGCTTAAACGGGGGGGCGAACACCGGGGAGCTGTTTTTT

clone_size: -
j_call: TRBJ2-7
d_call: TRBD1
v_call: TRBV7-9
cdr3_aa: CASTPRDRPMYEQYF
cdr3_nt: TGTGCCAGCACCCCGCGGGACAGGCCAATGTACGAGCAGTACTTC

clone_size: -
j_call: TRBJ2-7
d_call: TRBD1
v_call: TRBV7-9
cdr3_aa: CASSRRQDRDLEQYF
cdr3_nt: TGTGCCAGCAGCAGAAGGCAGGACAGGGACCTCGAGCAGTACTTC

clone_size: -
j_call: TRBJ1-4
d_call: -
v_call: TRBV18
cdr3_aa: CASSPEGGLSTNEKLFF
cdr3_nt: TGTGCCAGCTCACCGGAAGGAGGCCTATCAACTAATGAAAAACTGTTTTTT

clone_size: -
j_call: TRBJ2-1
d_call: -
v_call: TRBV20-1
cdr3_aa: CSAVQGEQFF
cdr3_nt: TGCAGTGCTGTACAGGGTGAGCAGTTCTTC

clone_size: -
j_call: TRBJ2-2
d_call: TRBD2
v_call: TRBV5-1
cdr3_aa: CASSLLLAGGNTGELFF
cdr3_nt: TGCGCCAGCAGCTTGCTCCTAGCGGGGGGGAACACCGGGGAGCTGTTTTTT

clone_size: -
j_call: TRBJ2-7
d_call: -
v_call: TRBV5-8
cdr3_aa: CASGQVYEQYF
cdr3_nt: TGTGCCAGCGGGCAGGTCTACGAGCAGTACTTC

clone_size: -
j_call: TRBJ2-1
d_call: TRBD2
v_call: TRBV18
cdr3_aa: CASSPGSGGNEQFF
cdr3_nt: TGTGCCAGCTCACCAGGGAGCGGGGGTAATGAGCAGTTCTTC

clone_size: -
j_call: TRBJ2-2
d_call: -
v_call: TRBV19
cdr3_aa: CASSRGDTGELFF
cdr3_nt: TGTGCCAGTAGTAGGGGGGACACCGGGGAGCTGTTTTTT

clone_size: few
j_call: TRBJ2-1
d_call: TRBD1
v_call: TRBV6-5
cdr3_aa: CASSYQDRYNEQFF
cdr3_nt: TGTGCCAGCAGTTACCAGGACAGGTACAATGAGCAGTTCTTC

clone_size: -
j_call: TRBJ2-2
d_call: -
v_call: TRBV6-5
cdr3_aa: CASSYLGRANTGELFF
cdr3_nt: TGTGCCAGCAGTTACTTGGGCAGAGCGAACACCGGGGAGCTGTTTTTT

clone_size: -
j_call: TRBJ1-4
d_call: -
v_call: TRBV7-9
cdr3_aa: CASSRDSGGNEKLFF
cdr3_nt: TGTGCCAGCAGCAGAGACAGCGGGGGGAATGAAAAACTGTTTTTT

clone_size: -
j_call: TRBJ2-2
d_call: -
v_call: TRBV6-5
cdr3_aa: CASTPTGNTGELFF
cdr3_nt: TGTGCCAGCACCCCGACAGGGAACACCGGGGAGCTGTTTTTT

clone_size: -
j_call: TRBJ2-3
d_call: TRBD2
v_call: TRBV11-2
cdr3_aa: CASSLALAGRTDTQYF
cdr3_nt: TGTGCCAGCAGCTTAGCACTAGCGGGACGCACAGATACGCAGTATTTT